This passage covers 20 T cell receptor beta chains from one sample sequenced in a study of cytomegalovirus exposure and HLA in healthy donors. PCR used 60 Vbeta primers and 13 Jbeta primers. Sequenced by immunoSEQ multiplex PCR; TCRdb stores in-frame clones only, minus some. Of more than 140,000 clones listed, over 60% are singletons. The sequenced sample consisted of PBMCs. All receptors derive from a male donor in good health and CMV-seronegative.

The rearrangement joins TRBV4-1 to TRBJ2-2; 7 nucleotides match TRBD1. The CDR3 totals 15 residues. CDR1 MGHRA and CDR2 YSYEKL come from the germline V gene. Unmatched junction bases numbered 2, after V lost 0 bases and J lost 4 bases. The CDR3 reads CASSQDRGITGELFF. For the CDR3, the DNA is TGCGCCAGCAGCCAAGACAGGGGGATCACCGGGGAGCTGTTTTTT.

The V and J genes are TRBV4-2 and TRBJ2-7; 10 nucleotides agree with TRBD1. This CDR3 comprises 16 residues. In germline, CDR1 is LGHNA, CDR2 YNFKEQ. The junction had 5 bases not matched to a gene; V was cut back by 0 bases and J by 3 bases. CDR3 sequence (DNA): TGTGCCAGCAGCCAAGATTGGGGACAGGGGTTCTACGAGCAGTACTTC. It codes for CASSQDWGQGFYEQYF.

The rearrangement joins TRBV5-5 to TRBJ2-6, with D possibly being TRBD2 (5 bases). The CDR3 consists of 16 residues. From germline, CDR1 is SGHKS and CDR2 YYEKEE (reference sequence). V lost 0 bases and J lost 2, with 9 bases in between. CDR3 residues: CASSLAWTPGANVLTF. The CDR3 DNA sequence: TGTGCCAGCAGCTTGGCGTGGACTCCTGGGGCCAACGTCCTGACTTTC. The variable domain in full, completed from reference TRBV5-5 and TRBJ2-6, reads DAGVTQSPTHLIKTRGQQVTLRCSPISGHKSVSWYQQVLGQGPQFIFQYYEKEERGRGNFPDRFSARQFPNYSSELNVNALLLGDSALYLCASSLAWTPGANVLTFGAGSRLTVL.

The chain joins TRBV29-1 to TRBJ2-3, with 7 bases that match TRBD2. Trimming cost V 0 bases and J 3 bases; bases outside gene matches: 3. In germline, CDR1 is SQVTM, CDR2 ANQGSEA. The CDR3 runs to 14 residues. DNA for the CDR3: TGCAGCGTTGAAGATCCTAGCGGTACAGATACGCAGTATTTT. Protein sequence: CSVEDPSGTDTQYF.

In this sample, this clone turned up a few times. The chain employs TRBV5-4 and TRBJ2-1, with 10 bases identical to TRBD2. This CDR3 comprises 14 residues. Germline CDR1 reads SGHNT; CDR2 reads YYREEE (reference sequence). V was pared by 4 bases and J by 10 bases, with 8 bases of the junction left unmatched. Here the CDR3 DNA reads TGTGCCAGCAGCGCCCTAGCGGGAGTAGGGGAGCAGTTCTTC. This encodes CASSALAGVGEQFF. Using reference TRBV5-4 and TRBJ2-1 for the parts outside the CDR3, the full variable domain is ETGVTQSPTHLIKTRGQQVTLRCSSQSGHNTVSWYQQALGQGPQFIFQYYREEENGRGNFPPRFSGLQFPNYSSELNVNALELDDSALYLCASSALAGVGEQFFGPGTRLTVL.

The chain combines TRBV9 with TRBJ2-1, with TRBD1 as a possible D gene (6 bases). CDR1 is SGDLS, CDR2 YYNGEE, per germline. There are 17 residues in the CDR3. V was trimmed by 4 bases and J by 3 bases, leaving 20 bases between them. This CDR3 reads CASSTGDSQGLYNEQFF. CDR3 DNA sequence: TGTGCCAGCAGCACCGGTGACAGCCAGGGGCTCTACAATGAGCAGTTCTTC.

The chain uses TRBV6-1 and TRBJ1-2; D is uncertain. Trimming left V 5 bases short and J 4 bases short, with 14 bases between. CDR3 length: 14 amino acids. Germline loops: CDR1 MNHNS, CDR2 SASEGT. The CDR3 sequence: CASSKVTEFYGYTF. The CDR3 DNA sequence: TGTGCCAGCAGTAAGGTTACGGAGTTCTATGGCTACACCTTC.

The chain joins TRBV30 to TRBJ1-2; 9 bases align to TRBD1. The CDR3 spans 14 residues. Germline trimming cut 1 base from V and 8 bases from J; bases unmatched to any gene: 8. CDR1 and CDR2 from the germline V gene are GTSNPN and SVGIG (reference sequence). CDR3 loop: CAWSGTGESAGYTF. The CDR3 bases are TGTGCCTGGAGTGGGACAGGGGAGTCGGCAGGCTACACCTTC.

This rearrangement joins TRBV7-2 to TRBJ1-6; D gene uncertain. Looked up from germline, CDR1 is SGHTA and CDR2 is FQGNSA. V was pared by 3 bases and J by 14 bases, with 11 bases between. The CDR3 is 12 residues long. CDR3 residues: CASSFPPGALHF. The CDR3 DNA sequence: TGTGCCAGCAGCTTCCCACCCGGGGCCCTCCACTTT.

This clone was observed once. The chain carries TRBV9 and TRBJ2-2; no firm D call. The CDR3 has 14 residues. From germline, CDR1 is SGDLS and CDR2 YYNGEE. V gave up 0 bases and J gave up 5 bases, with 8 bases separating them. This chain's CDR3 is CASSVDSGTGELFF. CDR3 coding DNA: TGTGCCAGCAGCGTAGATTCGGGTACCGGGGAGCTGTTTTTT. The whole variable domain, remainder taken from reference TRBV9 and TRBJ2-2, is DSGVTQTPKHLITATGQRVTLRCSPRSGDLSVYWYQQSLDQGLQFLIQYYNGEERAKGNILERFSAQQFPDLHSELNLSSLELGDSALYFCASSVDSGTGELFFGEGSRLTVL.

This clone was counted a single time. The chain carries TRBV19 and TRBJ2-1; 7 positions agree with TRBD2. From germline, CDR1 is LNHDA and CDR2 SQIVND (reference sequence). The ends lost 6 bases at V and 4 bases at J; junction bases unmatched: 9. The CDR3 totals 15 residues. The CDR3 coding sequence is TGTGCCAGTAGGACCCTAGCGGCACATTACAATGAGCAGTTCTTC. It translates to CASRTLAAHYNEQFF.

The rearrangement links TRBV5-1 to TRBJ2-2; no reliable D call. Germline V gene sequence: CDR1 SGHRS, CDR2 YFSETQ. The CDR3 extends over 15 amino acids. The V gene lost 0 bases and the J gene lost 2 bases, with 8 bases spanning the gap. Written as DNA, the CDR3 is TGCGCCAGCAGCTTGGCCCTGGCTAACACCGGGGAGCTGTTTTTT. Translated, it gives CASSLALANTGELFF. Based on the CDR3 plus reference TRBV5-1 and TRBJ2-2, the full variable domain is KAGVTQTPRYLIKTRGQQVTLSCSPISGHRSVSWYQQTPGQGLQFLFEYFSETQRNKGNFPGRFSGRQFSNSRSEMNVSTLELGDSALYLCASSLALANTGELFFGEGSRLTVL.

This chain links TRBV6-1 with TRBJ1-6, with 9 positions matching TRBD1. CDR3 size: 15 residues. Germline values: CDR1 MNHNS, CDR2 SASEGT. J gave up 7 bases and V 7 bases, and 8 bases lay outside the gene matches. CDR3 DNA: TGTGCCAGCATTCCAACCGGGACAGGGAATTCACCCCTCCACTTT. Residues: CASIPTGTGNSPLHF.

This clone was detected only a few times. The genes are TRBV7-9 and TRBJ2-7; D is ambiguous. There are 11 residues in the CDR3. The germline V gene has CDR1 SEHNR and CDR2 FQNEAQ (reference sequence). Trimming stripped 3 bases from V and 3 bases from J, with 3 bases between. In DNA form, the CDR3 reads TGTGCCAGCAGCTTCTACTACGAGCAGTACTTC. Its protein product is CASSFYYEQYF.

This clone has just a few counts. The CDR3 bases are TGCGCCAGCAGCCTTACAGGGGATCCCTCTGGAAACACCATATATTTT. Translation gives CASSLTGDPSGNTIYF. The rearrangement uses TRBV5-1 and TRBJ1-3; 7 positions agree with TRBD1. Germline V lookup: CDR1 SGHRS, CDR2 YFSETQ. The CDR3 sequence is 16 residues long. Trimming took 4 bases from V and 0 from J; bases not matched to a gene: 7.

The chain uses TRBV25-1 and TRBJ1-2; no firm D call. CDR1 MGHDK and CDR2 SYGVNS come from the germline V gene. The CDR3 covers 13 residues. V was shortened by 2 bases and J by 5 bases, with 9 bases between the two germline ends. This CDR3 reads CASSERRFYGYTF. The DNA for the CDR3 is TGTGCCAGCAGTGAAAGGCGGTTTTATGGCTACACCTTC.

The chain is built from TRBV7-9 and TRBJ2-7; D might be TRBD2 (6 bases). In germline, CDR1 is SEHNR, CDR2 FQNEAQ (reference sequence). CDR3 size: 15 residues. V lost 3 bases to trimming and J lost 2 bases, with 14 bases between them. CDR3 sequence reads: CASSLETPGAYEQYF. The CDR3 bases are TGTGCCAGCAGCTTGGAGACGCCGGGGGCCTACGAGCAGTACTTC.

This clone was seen a few times. V gene TRBV5-4 combines with J gene TRBJ1-3; D is perhaps TRBD1 (5 bases). The germline CDR1 and CDR2 sequences are SGHNT and YYREEE (reference sequence). This CDR3 has 14 amino acids. V was cut by 4 bases and J by 2 bases, with 10 bases left in between. CDR3 sequence (DNA): TGTGCCAGCAGCCTACAGGCCCCTGGAAACACCATATATTTT. Translating it yields CASSLQAPGNTIYF.

V and J are TRBV6-4 and TRBJ1-1, with 12 bases identical to TRBD1. The CDR3 runs 14 residues. V lost 2 bases to trimming and J lost 6 bases; unmatched junction nucleotides: 1. Germline lookup yields CDR1 MRHNA and CDR2 SNTAGT. CDR3 coding DNA: TGTGCCAGCAGTGACGGGACAGGGGGCGCTGAAGCTTTCTTT. This sequence encodes CASSDGTGGAEAFF.

V usage is TRBV19 and J usage is TRBJ2-1; 9 nucleotides line up with TRBD2. The CDR3 is made up of 17 amino acids. Germline trimming cut 2 bases from V and 6 bases from J; bases unmatched to any gene: 11. Per germline, CDR1 LNHDA and CDR2 SQIVND (reference sequence). CDR3: CASSIRSGSTVANEQFF. In nucleotides, the CDR3 is TGTGCCAGTAGTATACGTAGCGGGAGCACGGTCGCCAATGAGCAGTTCTTC.